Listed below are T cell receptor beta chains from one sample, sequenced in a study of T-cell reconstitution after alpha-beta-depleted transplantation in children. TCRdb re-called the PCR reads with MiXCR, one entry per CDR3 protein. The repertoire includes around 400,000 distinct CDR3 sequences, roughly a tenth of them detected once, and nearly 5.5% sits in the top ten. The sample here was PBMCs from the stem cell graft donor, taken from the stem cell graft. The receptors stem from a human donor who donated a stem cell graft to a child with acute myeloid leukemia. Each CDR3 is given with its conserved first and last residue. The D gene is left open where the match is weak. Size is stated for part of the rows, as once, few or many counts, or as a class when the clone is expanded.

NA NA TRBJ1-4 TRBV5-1 TGCGCCAGCAGCCGCTGGGGAGGGGTGATAAGAAAACTGTTTTTT CASSRWGGVIRKLFF
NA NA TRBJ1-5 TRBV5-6 TGTGCCAGCAGCTTGAGGGGACAAATGATGGGCAATCAGCCCCAGCATTTT CASSLRGQMMGNQPQHF
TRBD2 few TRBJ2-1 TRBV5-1 TGCGCCAGCAGCTTGGGGACTAGGATATTGTATGAGCAGTTCTTC CASSLGTRILYEQFF
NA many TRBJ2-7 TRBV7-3 TGTGCCAGCAGCTTATGGTCGGGGAACGAGCAGTACTTC CASSLWSGNEQYF
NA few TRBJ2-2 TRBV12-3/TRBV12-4 TGTGCCAGCAGACGACAGGGCGGGACGGGGGAGCTGTTTTTT CASRRQGGTGELFF
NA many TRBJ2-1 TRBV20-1 TGCAGTGCTAGCCTTCGGAGCTCCTACAATGAGCAGTTCTTC CSASLRSSYNEQFF
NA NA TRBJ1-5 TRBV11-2 TGTGCCAGCAGCTTAGGGACCCGGGGCGATCAGCCCCAGCATTTT CASSLGTRGDQPQHF
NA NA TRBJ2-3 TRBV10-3 TGTGCCATCAGCCCGGGACAGGGACTAGCGCTATCCACAGATACGCAGTATTTT CAISPGQGLALSTDTQYF
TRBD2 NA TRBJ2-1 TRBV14 TGTGCCAGCCAGACTAGCGGGAAATATGAGCAGTTCTTC CASQTSGKYEQFF
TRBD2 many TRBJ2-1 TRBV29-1 TGCAGCCGCCTGGGGGTGCGGGAGCGCGGTGAGCAGTTCTTC CSRLGVRERGEQFF
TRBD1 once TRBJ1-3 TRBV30 TGTGCCTGGAGTCAGACAGGGGTCGGAAACACCATATATTTT CAWSQTGVGNTIYF
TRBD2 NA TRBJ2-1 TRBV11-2 TGTGCCAGCAGCCTACCAAGCGGGAGAAGCACCAATGAGCAGTTCTTC CASSLPSGRSTNEQFF
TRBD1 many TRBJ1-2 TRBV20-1 TGCAGTGCTGGAGGACAGGGAGGCTATGGCTACACCTTC CSAGGQGGYGYTF
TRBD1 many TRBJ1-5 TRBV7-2 TGTGCCAGCAGCCAAGACAGGGGAAATCAGCCCCAGCATTTT CASSQDRGNQPQHF
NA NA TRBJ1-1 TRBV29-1 TGCAGCGTTCATCGTACCGGGGCTGAAGCTTTCTTC CSVHRTGAEAFF
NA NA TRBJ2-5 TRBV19 TGTGCCAGTAGTATCGCCTGGATTAAAGAGACCCAGTACTTC CASSIAWIKETQYF
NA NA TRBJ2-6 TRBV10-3 TGTGCCATCAGTGGCCCCGCATACTCTGGGGCCAACGTCCTGACTTTC CAISGPAYSGANVLTF
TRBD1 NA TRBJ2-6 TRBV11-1 TGTGCGTTGGTTGGTCCGACAGGGGACCCCTCTGGGGCCAACGTCCTGACTTTC CALVGPTGDPSGANVLTF
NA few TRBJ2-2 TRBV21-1 TGTGCCAGCAGGCAGACCCACTACACCGGGGAGCTGTTTTTT CASRQTHYTGELFF
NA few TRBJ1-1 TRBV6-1 TGTGCCAGCAGTGGCATCAGGGGAGACACTGAAGCTTTCTTT CASSGIRGDTEAFF
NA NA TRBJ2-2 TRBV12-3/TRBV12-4 TGTGCCAGCAGCCTTCAAGGATGGACCGGGGAGCTGTTTTTT CASSLQGWTGELFF
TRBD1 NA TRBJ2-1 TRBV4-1 TGCGCCAGCAGCCAGGTGGGGACAGGGGTCCACAATGAGCAGTTCTTC CASSQVGTGVHNEQFF
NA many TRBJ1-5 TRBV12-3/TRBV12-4 TGTGCCAGCAGTCAGGTGGGGAATCAGCCCCAGCATTTT CASSQVGNQPQHF
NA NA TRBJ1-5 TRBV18 TGTTCCAGCTCACCTCAGCCAAATCAGCCCCAGCATTTT CSSSPQPNQPQHF
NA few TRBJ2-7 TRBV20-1 TGCAGTGCCGCAGACAGGAGGGACGAGCAGTACTTC CSAADRRDEQYF
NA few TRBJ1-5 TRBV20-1 TGCAGTGCTAGAGAGGGCCTTAATCAGCCCCAGCATTTT CSAREGLNQPQHF